These 6 T cell receptor beta chains share one sample of origin, sequenced in a study of technical replicates of blood from a handful of donors. Data came from immunoSEQ multiplex PCR; TCRdb stores just in-frame clones and leaves some out. The top ten clones hold 0.38% of a sample with tens of thousands of clones, roughly 94% of them seen once. Sequenced material: T cells isolated from PBMCs. The origin of the receptors is a human donor in good health.

The chain employs TRBV9 and TRBJ1-5, with D possibly being TRBD1 (5 bases). The germline gives CDR1 SGDLS, CDR2 YYNGEE. V was shortened by 4 bases and J by 0 bases, with 11 bases between the two germline ends. The CDR3 contains 15 residues. The CDR3 sequence is CASSLGGNSNQPQHF. The CDR3 coding sequence is TGTGCCAGCAGCTTGGGGGGAAATAGCAATCAGCCCCAGCATTTT. Complete variable domain (other parts from reference TRBV9 and TRBJ1-5): DSGVTQTPKHLITATGQRVTLRCSPRSGDLSVYWYQQSLDQGLQFLIQYYNGEERAKGNILERFSAQQFPDLHSELNLSSLELGDSALYFCASSLGGNSNQPQHFGDGTRLSIL.

This chain joins TRBV19 and TRBJ2-3; no reliable D call. V lost 2 bases and J lost 3, with 6 bases in between. In germline, CDR1 is LNHDA, CDR2 SQIVND (reference sequence). The CDR3 has 13 residues. This chain's CDR3 is CASSISPTDTQYF. The CDR3 DNA sequence: TGTGCCAGTAGTATATCCCCAACAGATACGCAGTATTTT. The full variable domain, its missing parts supplied by reference TRBV19 and TRBJ2-3, is DGGITQSPKYLFRKEGQNVTLSCEQNLNHDAMYWYRQDPGQGLRLIYYSQIVNDFQKGDIAEGYSVSREKKESFPLTVTSAQKNPTAFYLCASSISPTDTQYFGPGTRLTVL.

This chain uses TRBV29-1 with TRBJ2-3; no clear D gene. The CDR3 consists of 14 residues. Germline values: CDR1 SQVTM, CDR2 ANQGSEA. V was shortened by 4 bases and J by 3 bases, with 14 bases between the two germline ends. CDR3: CSVAGQGITDTQYF. The CDR3 DNA follows: TGCAGCGTTGCGGGTCAAGGTATTACAGATACGCAGTATTTT.

The J gene is TRBJ2-4, the V gene TRBV2, with 10 bases lining up with TRBD1. The CDR3 is 13 residues long. The germline gives CDR1 SNHLY, CDR2 FYNNEI. The junction had 7 bases not matched to a gene; V was cut back by 9 bases and J by 8 bases. The CDR3 sequence is CASTYGTGDIQYF. The CDR3 DNA reads as TGTGCCAGTACTTACGGGACAGGGGACATTCAGTACTTC.

CDR3 sequence reads: CASSPGEGYTF. CDR3 in DNA: TGTGCCAGCTCCCCGGGAGAAGGCTACACCTTC. This chain links TRBV18 with TRBJ1-2; D unresolved. Trimming took off 6 bases at V and 8 bases at J, with 10 bases between the two ends. This CDR3 comprises 11 residues. Germline CDR1 and CDR2: KGHSH and LQKENI.

The chain uses TRBV5-1 and TRBJ2-1; TRBD1 aligns across 7 bases. The CDR3 has 18 residues. Germline CDR1 and CDR2: SGHRS and YFSETQ. The junction had 14 bases not matched to a gene; V was cut back by 2 bases and J by 3 bases. The CDR3 here is CASSFRGTNRGVYNEQFF. DNA for the CDR3: TGCGCCAGCAGCTTTAGGGGCACTAACAGGGGTGTCTACAATGAGCAGTTCTTC.